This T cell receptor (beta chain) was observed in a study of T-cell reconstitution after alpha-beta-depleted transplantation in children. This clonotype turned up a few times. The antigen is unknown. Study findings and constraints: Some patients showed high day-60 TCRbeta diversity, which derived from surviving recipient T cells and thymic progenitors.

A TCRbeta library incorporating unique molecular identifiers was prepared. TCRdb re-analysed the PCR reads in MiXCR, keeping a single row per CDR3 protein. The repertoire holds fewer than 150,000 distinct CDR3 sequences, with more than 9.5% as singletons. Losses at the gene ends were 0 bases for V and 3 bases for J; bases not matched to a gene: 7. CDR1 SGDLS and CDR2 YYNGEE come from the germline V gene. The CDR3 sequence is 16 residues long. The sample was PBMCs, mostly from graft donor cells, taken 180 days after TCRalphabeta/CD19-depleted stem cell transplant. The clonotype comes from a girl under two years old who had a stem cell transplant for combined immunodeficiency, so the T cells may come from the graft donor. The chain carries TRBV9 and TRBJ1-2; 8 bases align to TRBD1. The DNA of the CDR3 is TGTGCCAGCAGCGTAGCCGTGGACAGGGCGGACTATGGCTACACCTTC. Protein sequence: CASSVAVDRADYGYTF.